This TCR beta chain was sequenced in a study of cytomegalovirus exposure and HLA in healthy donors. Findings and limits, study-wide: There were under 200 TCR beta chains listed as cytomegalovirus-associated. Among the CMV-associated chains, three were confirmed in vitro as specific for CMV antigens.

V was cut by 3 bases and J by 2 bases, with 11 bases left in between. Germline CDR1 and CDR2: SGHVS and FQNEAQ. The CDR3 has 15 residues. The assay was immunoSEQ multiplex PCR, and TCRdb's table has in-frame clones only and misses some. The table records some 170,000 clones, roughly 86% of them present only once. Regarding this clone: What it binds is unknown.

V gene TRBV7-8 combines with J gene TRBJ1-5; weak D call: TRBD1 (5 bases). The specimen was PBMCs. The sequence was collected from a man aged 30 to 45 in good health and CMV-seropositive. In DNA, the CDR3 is TGTGCCAGCAGCTTGGGAGGGGTTGGCAATCAGCCCCAGCATTTT. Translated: CASSLGGVGNQPQHF.